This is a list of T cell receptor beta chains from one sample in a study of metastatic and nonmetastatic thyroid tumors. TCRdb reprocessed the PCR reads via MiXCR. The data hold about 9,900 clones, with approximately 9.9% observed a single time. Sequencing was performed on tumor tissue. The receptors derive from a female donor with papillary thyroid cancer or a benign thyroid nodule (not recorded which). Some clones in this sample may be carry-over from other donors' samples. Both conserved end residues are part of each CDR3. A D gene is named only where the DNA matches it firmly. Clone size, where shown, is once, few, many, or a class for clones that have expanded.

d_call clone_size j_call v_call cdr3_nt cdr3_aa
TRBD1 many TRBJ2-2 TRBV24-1 TGTGCCACCAGTGACCTACCGGGACAGGGGGAAAACGGGGAGCTGTTTTTT CATSDLPGQGENGELFF
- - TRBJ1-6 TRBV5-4 TGTGCCAGCAGCTGTGCCCCTCAGCCCCTCTCCTATAATTCACCCCTCCACTTT CASSCAPQPLSYNSPLHF
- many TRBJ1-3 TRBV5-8 TGTGCCAGCAGCTTAGGGCAGGCCGGTGGAAACACCATATATTTT CASSLGQAGGNTIYF
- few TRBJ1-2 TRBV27 TGTGCCAGCAGTTCCGGGACATCCAACTATGGCTACACCTTC CASSSGTSNYGYTF
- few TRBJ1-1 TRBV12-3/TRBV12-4 TGTGCCAGCAGTTTAGGAGGGGGGCTGGACACTGAAGCTTTCTTT CASSLGGGLDTEAFF
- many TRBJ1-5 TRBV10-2 TGCGCCAGCAGTGAGGTTGGACTAACAGGGTCCAATCAGCCCCAGCATTTT CASSEVGLTGSNQPQHF
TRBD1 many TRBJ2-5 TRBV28 TGTGCCAGTTCAACAACGTGGACAGGGGCCGACCAAGAGACCCAGTACTTC CASSTTWTGADQETQYF
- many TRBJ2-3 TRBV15 TGTGCCACCAGCAGAGAACGTGGGGATACGCAGTATTTT CATSRERGDTQYF
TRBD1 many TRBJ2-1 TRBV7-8 TGTGCCAGCAGCCTCTTCGACAGGGGGCGCCATAAATTCTCCTACAATGAGCAGTTCTTC CASSLFDRGRHKFSYNEQFF
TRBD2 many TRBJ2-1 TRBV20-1 TGCAGTCCAGCGGGGCGCCGGGTCAATGAGCAGTTCTTC CSPAGRRVNEQFF
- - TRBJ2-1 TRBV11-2 TGTGCCAGCAGGTTGGGGTCTTTAGTTGGTCCAGGGGACAATGAGCAGTTCTTC CASRLGSLVGPGDNEQFF
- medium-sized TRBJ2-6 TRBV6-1 TGTGCCAGCAGTGCCGGGACTTACTCTGGGGCCAACGTCCTGACTTTC CASSAGTYSGANVLTF
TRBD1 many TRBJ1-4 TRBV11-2 TGTGCCAGCAGTTCGGGACAGACCTTAAATGAAAAACTGTTTTTT CASSSGQTLNEKLFF
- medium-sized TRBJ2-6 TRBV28 TGTGCCAGCAGCCAGAGGGTGGTTATTTCTGGGGCCAACGTCCTGACTTTC CASSQRVVISGANVLTF
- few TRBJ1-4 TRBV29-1 TGCAGCGTGCAAGGAGAGGAGGGGGGAGAAAAACTGTTTTTT CSVQGEEGGEKLFF
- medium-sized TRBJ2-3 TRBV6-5 TGTGCCAGCAGTTACTCTTCGACGGGACCAAGGACAGATACGCAGTATTTT CASSYSSTGPRTDTQYF
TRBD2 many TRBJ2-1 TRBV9 TGTGCCAGCAGCGTCGTCGGGGGGGGTTACAATGAGCAGTTCTTC CASSVVGGGYNEQFF
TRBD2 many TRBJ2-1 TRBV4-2 TGTGCCAGCAGCCCGGGGTGGGTAGCGGGGGTTTCCTCCTACAATGAGCAGTTCTTC CASSPGWVAGVSSYNEQFF
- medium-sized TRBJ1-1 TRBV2 TGTGCCAGCAGCGGCGTCTCGGTGGCTGAAGCTTTCTTT CASSGVSVAEAFF
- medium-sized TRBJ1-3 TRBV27 TGTGCCAGCAGTTTATCTCAGACCTCTGGAAACACCATATATTTT CASSLSQTSGNTIYF
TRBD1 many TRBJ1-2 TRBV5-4 TGTGCCAGCAGCTTGGGTGACAGGGCAGGTGGCTACACCTTC CASSLGDRAGGYTF
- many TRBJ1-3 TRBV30 TGTGCCTGGAGTGTCATAGGCTCTGGAAACACCATATATTTT CAWSVIGSGNTIYF
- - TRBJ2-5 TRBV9 TGTGCCAGCAGCTTAGCCGGTACGGAAGAGACCCAGTACTTC CASSLAGTEETQYF
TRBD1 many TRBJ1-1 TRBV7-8 TGTGCCAGCAGCTTAGCCCGACAGGGGCGGAAGAACACTGAAGCTTTCTTT CASSLARQGRKNTEAFF
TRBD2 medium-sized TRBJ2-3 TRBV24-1 TGTGCCACCAGTGGCGAGACTAGCGGGAGTTTTGTGCAGTATTTT CATSGETSGSFVQYF
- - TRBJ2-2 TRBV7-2 TGTGCCAGCAGTCCTGTGGGCGGGGTTAACGGGGAGCTGTTTTTT CASSPVGGVNGELFF
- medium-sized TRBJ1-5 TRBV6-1 TGTGCCAGCAGTGGGGGCTTACCCCAGCATTTT CASSGGLPQHF
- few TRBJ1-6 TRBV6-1 TGTGCCAGCAGAAAAGGTCGGCAGAGCTCCTATAATTCACCCCTCCACTTT CASRKGRQSSYNSPLHF
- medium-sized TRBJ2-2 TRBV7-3 TGTGCCAGCAGCTTAGGACAGAACACCGGGGAGCTGTTTTTT CASSLGQNTGELFF
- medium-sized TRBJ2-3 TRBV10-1 TGCGCCAGCAGTGAGAGGAGGGCCGGGAGCACAGATACGCAGTATTTT CASSERRAGSTDTQYF
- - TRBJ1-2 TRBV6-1 TGTGCCAGCAGTGATAGGGGGGCTAGGAACTATGGCTACACCTTC CASSDRGARNYGYTF
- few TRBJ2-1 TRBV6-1 TGTGCCAGCAGTGAACTCTCGCGGGCCCGTGAGCAGTTCTTC CASSELSRAREQFF